The T cell receptor (beta chain) under discussion was sequenced for a study of blood T cell repertoires in COVID-19. Overall study context: Researchers got acute and convalescent COVID-19 samples from the United States, Italy and Spain. Nucleic acid was either cDNA or gDNA, and it came from T cells, B-cell-depleted T cells, or PBMCs.

The CDR3 is 14 amino acids. The V gene's germline CDR1 is SGHDT and CDR2 YYEEEE. Trimming removed 4 bases at V and 14 bases at J, with 19 bases between. Authors' processing steps: From reference gene primer amplification, estimates of nucleated cell counts were derived. Using immunoSEQ multiplex PCR, the repertoire was profiled, and TCRdb retains in-frame clones only, with some absent. The V and J calls and clone size come from that table; D and trimming were worked out from the DNA. Among roughly 120,000 clones listed, roughly three quarters were seen once. Material: peripheral blood. This receptor was identified in a human donor in a cohort sampled during active COVID-19. The chain carries TRBV5-6 and TRBJ1-6; D possibly corresponds to TRBD1 (5 bases). The CDR3 DNA sequence: TGTGCCAGCAGCCTTTGGACGGGGGATTGGTCCCTCCACTTT. This codes for CASSLWTGDWSLHF.